This record looks at one T cell receptor (beta chain) sequence and its context. Its antigen remains unknown. This sample is part of a study of T cell repertoires in cytomegalovirus infection. At the level of the study: Recently identified HLA-C-restricted and well-studied HLA-B-restricted CMV epitopes were used.

Trimming left V 3 bases short and J 8 bases short, with 19 bases between. There are 15 residues in the CDR3. Germline loops: CDR1 DFQATT, CDR2 SNEGSKA (reference sequence). TCRdb fed the reads into MiXCR, producing one record per CDR3 protein. Found here are about a million distinct CDR3 sequences, 30% to 40% of them singletons; the top ten hold under 15%. The source was cultured CD8+ T cells from PBMCs, collected from culture after CMV antigen stimulation. The clonotype comes from a human donor in good health (CMV status not recorded). Some clones in this sample may be carry-over from other donors' samples. The gene calls are TRBV20-1 and TRBJ1-4; perhaps TRBD1 as D (5 bases). The CDR3: CSASPPPGRTEKLFF. DNA of the CDR3: TGCAGTGCTAGCCCCCCCCCGGGACGGACGGAAAAACTGTTTTTT.